Listed below are T cell receptor beta chains from one sample, sequenced in a study of CD8 T cells in ankylosing spondylitis. TCRdb ran MiXCR on the 5' RACE reads and lists one entry per CDR3 protein. The sample holds around 220,000 distinct CDR3 sequences, under 12% seen once. Sample: blood, either unsorted or a sorted T cell fraction (not recorded which). These receptors came from a male donor with ankylosing spondylitis or in good health (not recorded which). Each CDR3 is given without its conserved first and last residue. Each record gives: V gene, D gene, J gene, CDR3 protein. The D gene is left open where the match is weak.

TRBV11-2,.,TRBJ2-3,ASSGLPPRKDQGFTDTQY
TRBV12-3/TRBV12-4,.,TRBJ1-2,ASRTGGGYGYT
TRBV14,TRBD1,TRBJ1-4,ASSQERTGYNEKLF
TRBV29-1,.,TRBJ1-1,SVTPGAGTTMNTEAF
TRBV25-1,.,TRBJ2-1,ASGVNPLTVEQF
TRBV20-1,.,TRBJ2-7,SASNTGGTYEQY
TRBV7-2,.,TRBJ1-1,ASSSGLRNTEAF
TRBV9,.,TRBJ2-7,ASSVDWDRNEQY
TRBV28,.,TRBJ1-1,ASSFIGRSTEAF
TRBV3-1,.,TRBJ2-7,ASSQFYEQY
TRBV15,.,TRBJ2-5,ATSRGSSDETQY
TRBV5-1,TRBD2,TRBJ2-7,ASSGDGLRRGGYEQY